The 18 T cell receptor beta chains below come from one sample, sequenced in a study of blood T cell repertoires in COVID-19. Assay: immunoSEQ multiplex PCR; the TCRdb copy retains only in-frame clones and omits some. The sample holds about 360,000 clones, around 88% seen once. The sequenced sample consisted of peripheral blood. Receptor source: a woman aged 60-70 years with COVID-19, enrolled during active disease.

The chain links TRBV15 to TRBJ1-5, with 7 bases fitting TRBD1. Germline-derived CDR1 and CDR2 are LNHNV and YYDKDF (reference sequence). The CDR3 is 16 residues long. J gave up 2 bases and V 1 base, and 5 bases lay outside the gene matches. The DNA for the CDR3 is TGTGCCACCAGCAGAGGGGTCGGGACAGGCAATCAGCCCCAGCATTTT. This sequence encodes CATSRGVGTGNQPQHF.

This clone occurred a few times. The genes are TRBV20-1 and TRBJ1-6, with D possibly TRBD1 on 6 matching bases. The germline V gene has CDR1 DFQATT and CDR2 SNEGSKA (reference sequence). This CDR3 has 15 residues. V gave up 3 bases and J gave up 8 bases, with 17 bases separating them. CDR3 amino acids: CSASAPIAGDSPLHF. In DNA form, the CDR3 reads TGCAGTGCTAGTGCCCCTATAGCAGGGGATTCACCCCTCCACTTT.

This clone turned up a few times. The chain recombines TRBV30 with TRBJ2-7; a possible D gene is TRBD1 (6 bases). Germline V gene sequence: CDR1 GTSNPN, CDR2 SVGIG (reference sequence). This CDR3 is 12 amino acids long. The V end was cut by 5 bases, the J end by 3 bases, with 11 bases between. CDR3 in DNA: TGTGCCTGGGGACAGAACTACTACGAGCAGTACTTC. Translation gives CAWGQNYYEQYF.

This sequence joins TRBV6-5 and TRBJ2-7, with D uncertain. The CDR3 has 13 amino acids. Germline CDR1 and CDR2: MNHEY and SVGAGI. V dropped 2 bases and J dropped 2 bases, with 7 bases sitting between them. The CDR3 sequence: CASSYGLAYEQYF. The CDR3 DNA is TGTGCCAGCAGTTACGGGCTTGCCTACGAGCAGTACTTC.

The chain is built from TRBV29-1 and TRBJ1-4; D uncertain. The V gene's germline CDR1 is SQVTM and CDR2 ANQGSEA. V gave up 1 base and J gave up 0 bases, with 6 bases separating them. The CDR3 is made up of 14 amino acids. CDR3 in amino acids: CSVEGLATNEKLFF. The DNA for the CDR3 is TGCAGCGTTGAAGGGCTTGCAACTAATGAAAAACTGTTTTTT.

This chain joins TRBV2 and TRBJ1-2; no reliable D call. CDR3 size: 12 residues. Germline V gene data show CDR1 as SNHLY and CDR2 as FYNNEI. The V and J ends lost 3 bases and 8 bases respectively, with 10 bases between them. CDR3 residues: CASSERREGYTF. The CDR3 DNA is TGTGCCAGCAGTGAGAGGAGGGAAGGCTACACCTTC. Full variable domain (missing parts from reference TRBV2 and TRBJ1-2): EPEVTQTPSHQVTQMGQEVILRCVPISNHLYFYWYRQILGQKVEFLVSFYNNEISEKSEIFDDQFSVERPDGSNFTLKIRSTKLEDSAMYFCASSERREGYTFGSGTRLTVV.

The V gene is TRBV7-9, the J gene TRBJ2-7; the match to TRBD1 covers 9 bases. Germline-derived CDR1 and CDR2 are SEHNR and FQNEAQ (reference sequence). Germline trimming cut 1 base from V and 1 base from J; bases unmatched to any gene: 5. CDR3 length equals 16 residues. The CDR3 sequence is CASSLGPGTGSYEQYF. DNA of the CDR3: TGTGCCAGCAGCTTAGGCCCCGGGACAGGGTCCTACGAGCAGTACTTC. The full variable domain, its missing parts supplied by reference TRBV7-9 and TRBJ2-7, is DTGVSQNPRHKITKRGQNVTFRCDPISEHNRLYWYRQTLGQGPEFLTYFQNEAQLEKSRLLSDRFSAERPKGSFSTLEIQRTEQGDSAMYLCASSLGPGTGSYEQYFGPGTRLTVT.

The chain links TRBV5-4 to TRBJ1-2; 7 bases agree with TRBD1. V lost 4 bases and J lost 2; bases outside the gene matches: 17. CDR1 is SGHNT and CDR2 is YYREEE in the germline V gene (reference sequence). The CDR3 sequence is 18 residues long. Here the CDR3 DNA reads TGTGCCAGCAGCCCCGGAGGACAGGCTGGGGGTAAGAACTATGGCTACACCTTC. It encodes CASSPGGQAGGKNYGYTF.

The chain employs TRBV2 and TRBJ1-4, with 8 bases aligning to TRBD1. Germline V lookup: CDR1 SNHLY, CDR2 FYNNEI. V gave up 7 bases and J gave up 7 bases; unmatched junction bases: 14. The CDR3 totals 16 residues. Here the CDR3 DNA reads TGTGCCAGCATTAGGGACAGGTTTAGTTTTAGTGAAAAACTGTTTTTT. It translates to CASIRDRFSFSEKLFF.

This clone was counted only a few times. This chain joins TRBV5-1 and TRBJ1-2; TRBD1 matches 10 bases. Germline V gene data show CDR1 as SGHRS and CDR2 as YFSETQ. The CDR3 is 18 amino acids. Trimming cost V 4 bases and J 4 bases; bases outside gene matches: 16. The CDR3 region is CASSPQIPGQGVGYGYTF. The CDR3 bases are TGCGCCAGCAGCCCACAGATACCTGGACAGGGGGTGGGCTATGGCTACACCTTC.

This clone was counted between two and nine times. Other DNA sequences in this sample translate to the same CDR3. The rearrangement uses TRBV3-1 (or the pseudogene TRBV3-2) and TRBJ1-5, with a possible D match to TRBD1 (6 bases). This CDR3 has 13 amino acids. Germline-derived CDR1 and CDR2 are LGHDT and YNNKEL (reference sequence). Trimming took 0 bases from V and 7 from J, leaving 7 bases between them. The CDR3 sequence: CASSQDRGQPQHF. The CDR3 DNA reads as TGTGCCAGCAGCCAAGATAGGGGGCAGCCCCAGCATTTT.

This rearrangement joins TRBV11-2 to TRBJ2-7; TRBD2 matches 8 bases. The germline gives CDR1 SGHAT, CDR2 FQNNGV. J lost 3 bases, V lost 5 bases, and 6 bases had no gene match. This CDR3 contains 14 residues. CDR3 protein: CASSTGLAFYEQYF. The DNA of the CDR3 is TGTGCCAGCAGCACTGGACTAGCTTTCTACGAGCAGTACTTC. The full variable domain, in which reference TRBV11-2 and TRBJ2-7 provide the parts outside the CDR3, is EAGVAQSPRYKIIEKRQSVAFWCNPISGHATLYWYQQILGQGPKLLIQFQNNGVVDDSQLPKDRFSAERLKGVDSTLKIQPAKLEDSAVYLCASSTGLAFYEQYFGPGTRLTVT.

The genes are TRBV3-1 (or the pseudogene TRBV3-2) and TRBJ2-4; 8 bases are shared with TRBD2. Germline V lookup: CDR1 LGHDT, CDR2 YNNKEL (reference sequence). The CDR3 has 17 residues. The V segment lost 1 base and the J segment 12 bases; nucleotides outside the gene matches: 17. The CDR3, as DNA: TGTGCCAGCAGCCAAGCCCTCCGGGACGGCCCACGGGGGGGTCAGTACTTC. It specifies CASSQALRDGPRGGQYF.

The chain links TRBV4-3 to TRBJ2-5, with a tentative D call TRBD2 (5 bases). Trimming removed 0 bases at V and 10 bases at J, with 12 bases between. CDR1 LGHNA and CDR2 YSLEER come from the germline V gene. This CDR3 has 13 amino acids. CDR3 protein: CASSQELLGDQYF. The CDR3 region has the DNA TGCGCCAGCAGCCAAGAGTTACTAGGAGACCAGTACTTC.

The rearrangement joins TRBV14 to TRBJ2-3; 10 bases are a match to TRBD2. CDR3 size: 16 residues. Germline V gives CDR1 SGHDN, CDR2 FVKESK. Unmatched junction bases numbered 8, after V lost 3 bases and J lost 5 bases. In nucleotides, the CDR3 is TGTGCCAGCAGCCAGAGAAGCGGGGGGGCAGGAGATACGCAGTATTTT. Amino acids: CASSQRSGGAGDTQYF.

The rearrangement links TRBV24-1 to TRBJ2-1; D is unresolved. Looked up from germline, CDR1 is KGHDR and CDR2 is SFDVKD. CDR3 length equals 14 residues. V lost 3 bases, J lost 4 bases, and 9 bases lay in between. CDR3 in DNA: TGTGCCACCAGTGATGACTCGACTTACAATGAGCAGTTCTTC. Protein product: CATSDDSTYNEQFF.

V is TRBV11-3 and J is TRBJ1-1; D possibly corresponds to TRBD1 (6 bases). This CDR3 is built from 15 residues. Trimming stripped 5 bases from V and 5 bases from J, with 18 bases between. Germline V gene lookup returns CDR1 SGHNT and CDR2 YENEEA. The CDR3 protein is CASSPNTGQETEAFF. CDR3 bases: TGTGCCAGCAGCCCAAATACAGGGCAGGAGACTGAAGCTTTCTTT.

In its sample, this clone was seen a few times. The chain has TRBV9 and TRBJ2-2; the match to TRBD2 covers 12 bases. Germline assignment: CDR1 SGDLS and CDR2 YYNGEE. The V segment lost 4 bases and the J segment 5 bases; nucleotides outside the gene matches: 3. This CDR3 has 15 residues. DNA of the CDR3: TGTGCCAGCAGCATCACTAGCGGGGGGACCGGGGAGCTGTTTTTT. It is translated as CASSITSGGTGELFF.